The T cell receptor beta chain described here comes from a study of blood T cell repertoires in COVID-19. J was trimmed by 6 bases and V by 0 bases; bases with no gene match: 6. The CDR3 extends over 15 amino acids. Germline V gene data show CDR1 as SGHRS and CDR2 as YFSETQ. The protocol was immunoSEQ multiplex PCR, while the TCRdb copy is restricted to in-frame clones and leaves out a portion. The sample contains some 170,000 clones, approximately 88% of which appear only once. This TCR was sampled from a woman aged 45-65 years with acute or convalescent COVID-19. This chain connects TRBV5-1 to TRBJ1-2, with 9 bases lining up with TRBD1. The sequenced sample was peripheral blood. CDR3 in DNA: TGCGCCAGCAGCTTGGGTCTGACAGGGGGTGATGGCTACACCTTC. Translating it yields CASSLGLTGGDGYTF. Together with reference TRBV5-1 and TRBJ1-2, the CDR3 gives the full variable domain: KAGVTQTPRYLIKTRGQQVTLSCSPISGHRSVSWYQQTPGQGLQFLFEYFSETQRNKGNFPGRFSGRQFSNSRSEMNVSTLELGDSALYLCASSLGLTGGDGYTFGSGTRLTVV.